The 25 T cell receptor beta chains in this list originate from one sample, sequenced in a study of beta chain features in type 1 diabetes. Reverse transcribing all isolated RNA meant expressed TCRB transcripts were sequenced. The assay was immunoSEQ multiplex PCR, and TCRdb's table has in-frame clones only and misses some. Here the sample spans fewer than 250,000 clones, 9.6% being singletons. The material sequenced was naive CD4+ T cells from blood. The receptors originated from a young woman in good health.

This clone was seen only a few times. The V gene is TRBV7-6, the J gene TRBJ2-5, with 12 bases aligning to TRBD2. V was pared by 3 bases and J by 5 bases, with 7 bases of the junction left unmatched. CDR3 size: 16 residues. The germline gives CDR1 SGHVS, CDR2 FNYEAQ. CDR3 in DNA: TGTGCCAGCAGCTTTGCCGGGACTAGCGGGTCGGAGACCCAGTACTTC. This sequence encodes CASSFAGTSGSETQYF. The entire variable domain, with the rest obtained from reference TRBV7-6 and TRBJ2-5, is as follows: GAGVSQSPRYKVTKRGQDVALRCDPISGHVSLYWYRQALGQGPEFLTYFNYEAQQDKSGLPNDRFSAERPEGSISTLTIQRTEQRDSAMYRCASSFAGTSGSETQYFGPGTRLLVL.

The chain links TRBV29-1 to TRBJ2-7, with D maybe TRBD1 (6 bases). The CDR3 is 16 residues long. V lost 5 bases and J lost 1, with 21 bases in between. Germline CDR1 is SQVTM and CDR2 is ANQGSEA. The CDR3 protein is CSVTDSLLQLSYEQYF. The CDR3 coding sequence is TGCAGCGTTACGGACAGCTTACTACAGCTTTCCTACGAGCAGTACTTC.

The sample holds a few counts of this clone. The J gene is TRBJ1-3, the V gene TRBV25-1, with TRBD1 matching over 7 bases. The CDR3 loop spans 15 amino acids. The ends lost 5 bases at V and 1 base at J; junction bases unmatched: 5. Germline V lookup: CDR1 MGHDK, CDR2 SYGVNS. The CDR3 nucleotides read TGTGCCAGCAGTTTAGGGGGCTTATCTGGAAACACCATATATTTT. This translates into CASSLGGLSGNTIYF.

The chain is built from TRBV27 and TRBJ2-3, with TRBD1 identical over 7 bases. This CDR3 is built from 15 residues. V was pared by 5 bases and J by 3 bases, with 8 bases of the junction left unmatched. CDR1 MNHEY and CDR2 SMNVEV come from the germline V gene (reference sequence). The CDR3 DNA is TGTGCCAGCAGTGACAGGGTTGTTACTACAGATACGCAGTATTTT. Protein: CASSDRVVTTDTQYF.

This clone has at least ten counts. This rearrangement joins TRBV27 to TRBJ2-3; possibly TRBD1 for D (5 bases). Germline V gene data show CDR1 as MNHEY and CDR2 as SMNVEV (reference sequence). Trimming left V 4 bases short and J 2 bases short, with 13 bases between. The CDR3 length is 15 residues. CDR3 region: CASSSWQGSTDTQYF. The CDR3 DNA sequence: TGTGCCAGCAGTTCGTGGCAGGGCTCCACAGATACGCAGTATTTT.

The J gene is TRBJ1-2, the V gene TRBV19; D call uncertain. With 2 bases removed from V and 8 bases from J, the gap between germline ends came to 12 bases. This CDR3 is 13 amino acids long. The V gene's germline CDR1 is LNHDA and CDR2 SQIVND (reference sequence). DNA of the CDR3: TGTGCCAGTAGTATAATGGCGGAGTACGGCTACACCTTC. Amino acid sequence: CASSIMAEYGYTF.

This clone was observed a few times. V and J are TRBV11-2 and TRBJ1-6; tentative D call: TRBD1 (6 bases). The V gene lost 4 bases and the J gene lost 6 bases, with 13 bases spanning the gap. The germline V gene encodes CDR1 SGHAT and CDR2 FQNNGV. The CDR3 has 15 amino acids. CDR3 bases: TGTGCCAGCAGCTCACAGGGTCAGGGTAATTCACCCCTCCACTTT. Translation gives CASSSQGQGNSPLHF.

This clone has only a few counts. The genes are TRBV5-6 and TRBJ1-4; 10 bases are a match to TRBD1. V trimming: 4 bases; J trimming: 5 bases; junction bases outside the gene matches: 5. The CDR3 has 15 amino acids. CDR1 and CDR2 from the germline V gene are SGHDT and YYEEEE. The CDR3 nucleotides are TGTGCCAGCAGCCCCGGGACAGGGGTCAATGAAAAACTGTTTTTT. This codes for CASSPGTGVNEKLFF.

CDR3 nucleotides: TGTGCCAGCAACCCGAGACAGGGGGCTTTAGACGAGCAGTACTTC. Its translation: CASNPRQGALDEQYF. The chain employs TRBV6-1 and TRBJ2-7, with 10 bases matching TRBD1. The junction had 11 bases not matched to a gene; V was cut back by 7 bases and J by 5 bases. The CDR3 loop spans 15 amino acids. The germline CDR1 and CDR2 sequences are MNHNS and SASEGT.

This clone occurred a few times. The rearrangement joins TRBV19 to TRBJ2-7, with 11 bases that match TRBD1. Per germline, CDR1 LNHDA and CDR2 SQIVND (reference sequence). This CDR3 spans 15 amino acids. After removal of 5 bases from V and 4 bases from J, the junction contained 7 bases not matched to a gene. The CDR3 DNA is TGTGCCAGTAGTCCCTCGGACAGGGGGCAATACGAGCAGTACTTC. Its protein is CASSPSDRGQYEQYF.

The chain employs TRBV7-9 and TRBJ1-5; no reliable D call. There are 13 residues in the CDR3. Germline V gene lookup returns CDR1 SEHNR and CDR2 FQNEAQ (reference sequence). V gave up 2 bases and J gave up 3 bases, with 5 bases separating them. Here the CDR3 DNA reads TGTGCCAGCAGCTTACGGGACAATCAGCCCCAGCATTTT. Amino acid sequence: CASSLRDNQPQHF.

The V and J genes are TRBV6-6 and TRBJ2-7, with TRBD2 as a possible D gene (5 bases). CDR1 is MNHNY and CDR2 is SVGAGI in the germline V gene (reference sequence). The length of the CDR3 is 13 residues. Trimming removed 6 bases at V and 5 bases at J, with 14 bases between. CDR3 DNA sequence: TGTGCCAGCAGCCCAAGCGGACTGAACGAGCAGTACTTC. This translates into CASSPSGLNEQYF.

The rearrangement links TRBV18 to TRBJ1-2; D is possibly TRBD1 (5 bases). The CDR3 is made up of 13 amino acids. The V and J ends lost 6 bases and 4 bases respectively, with 12 bases between them. CDR1 KGHSH and CDR2 LQKENI come from the germline V gene. The CDR3 loop is CASSKDNLYGYTF. In DNA form, the CDR3 reads TGTGCCAGCTCCAAGGACAACCTCTATGGCTACACCTTC.

The table lists this clone with a few counts. The chain recombines TRBV19 with TRBJ2-1; the match to TRBD2 covers 9 bases. V lost 5 bases and J lost 6; bases outside the gene matches: 11. CDR1 is LNHDA and CDR2 is SQIVND in the germline V gene (reference sequence). The CDR3 consists of 16 residues. In DNA form, the CDR3 reads TGTGCCAGTAGTCCGAGGGAGAGCGGGAGGAGCAATGAGCAGTTCTTC. This encodes CASSPRESGRSNEQFF.

On this clone itself: Other DNA sequences of this sample code for an identical CDR3. The V gene is TRBV5-1, the J gene TRBJ1-1, with TRBD1 matching over 7 bases. V shed 4 bases, J shed 2 bases, and the junction held 2 bases outside the gene matches. Germline CDR1 SGHRS, CDR2 YFSETQ. The CDR3 length is 13 residues. CDR3 bases: TGCGCCAGCAGCCGGGACAGTAACACTGAAGCTTTCTTT. As protein: CASSRDSNTEAFF.

This sequence joins TRBV5-1 and TRBJ2-1; 14 bases are a match to TRBD2. The CDR3 spans 18 residues. J was trimmed by 4 bases and V by 0 bases; bases with no gene match: 6. Germline CDR1 is SGHRS and CDR2 is YFSETQ. CDR3 region: CASSLARTSGGTYNEQFF. The CDR3 DNA follows: TGCGCCAGCAGCTTGGCCCGGACTAGCGGGGGGACGTACAATGAGCAGTTCTTC. The full variable domain, its missing parts supplied by reference TRBV5-1 and TRBJ2-1, is KAGVTQTPRYLIKTRGQQVTLSCSPISGHRSVSWYQQTPGQGLQFLFEYFSETQRNKGNFPGRFSGRQFSNSRSEMNVSTLELGDSALYLCASSLARTSGGTYNEQFFGPGTRLTVL.

The chain carries TRBV11-2 and TRBJ2-5, with 7 bases lining up with TRBD1. The germline CDR1 and CDR2 sequences are SGHAT and FQNNGV. The junction had 7 bases not matched to a gene; V was cut back by 5 bases and J by 4 bases. The CDR3 extends over 14 amino acids. CDR3 in amino acids: CASSTRTGGETQYF. The CDR3 DNA is TGTGCCAGCAGCACCCGGACAGGAGGAGAGACCCAGTACTTC.

V is TRBV19 and J is TRBJ2-7; 8 bases align to TRBD1. J lost 2 bases, V lost 6 bases, and 3 bases had no gene match. The CDR3 contains 13 residues. In germline, CDR1 is LNHDA, CDR2 SQIVND (reference sequence). In nucleotides, the CDR3 is TGTGCCAGTAGGTCGACAGGGGCCTACGAGCAGTACTTC. Protein: CASRSTGAYEQYF.

This chain joins TRBV5-1 and TRBJ2-1; D unresolved. V was clipped by 0 bases and J by 5 bases, with 6 bases between them. The CDR3 loop spans 13 amino acids. CDR1 is SGHRS, CDR2 YFSETQ, per germline. CDR3 loop: CASSLVRDNEQFF. In DNA form, the CDR3 reads TGCGCCAGCAGCTTGGTCCGGGACAATGAGCAGTTCTTC.

The chain joins TRBV19 to TRBJ2-7; D possibly corresponds to TRBD2 (5 bases). Looked up from germline, CDR1 is LNHDA and CDR2 is SQIVND (reference sequence). The CDR3 loop spans 12 amino acids. V was pared by 6 bases and J by 1 base, with 7 bases between. CDR3 DNA: TGTGCCAGTAGCGGGGATTCCTACGAGCAGTACTTC. It specifies CASSGDSYEQYF.

In its sample, this clone was seen a few times. J is TRBJ2-5 and V is TRBV5-1, with a weak D call TRBD1 (5 bases). The end of the DNA fits TRBJ2-7 better, so the J call may be wrong. Germline CDR1 and CDR2: SGHRS and YFSETQ. This CDR3 spans 12 amino acids. The CDR3 bases are TGCGCCAGCAGCCTGACAGTTGGCGAGCAGTACTTC. Amino acids: CASSLTVGEQYF.

V and J are TRBV30 and TRBJ2-1; 9 positions match TRBD2. V gave up 5 bases and J gave up 8 bases; unmatched junction bases: 13. Germline lookup yields CDR1 GTSNPN and CDR2 SVGIG (reference sequence). This CDR3 region has 15 residues. In nucleotides, the CDR3 is TGTGCCTGGTCGGCCGGGACTAGCTCGATCGATGAGCAGTTCTTC. It yields the protein CAWSAGTSSIDEQFF.

The chain couples TRBV27 to TRBJ2-7; D possibly corresponds to TRBD1 (5 bases). Trimming stripped 9 bases from V and 2 bases from J, with 17 bases between. The CDR3 runs 14 residues. The germline V gene has CDR1 MNHEY and CDR2 SMNVEV (reference sequence). The CDR3 spells CASRPPDRAYEQYF. The CDR3 DNA follows: TGTGCCAGTAGACCTCCCGACAGAGCCTACGAGCAGTACTTC.

V gene TRBV9 combines with J gene TRBJ2-3; the match to TRBD1 covers 8 bases. The CDR3 covers 16 residues. With V trimmed by 0 bases and J by 4 bases, 7 bases remained unmatched. Germline V lookup: CDR1 SGDLS, CDR2 YYNGEE. CDR3: CASSVDSTGGADTQYF. As DNA, the CDR3 is TGTGCCAGCAGCGTAGACTCAACAGGGGGTGCAGATACGCAGTATTTT. Based on the CDR3 plus reference TRBV9 and TRBJ2-3, the full variable domain is DSGVTQTPKHLITATGQRVTLRCSPRSGDLSVYWYQQSLDQGLQFLIQYYNGEERAKGNILERFSAQQFPDLHSELNLSSLELGDSALYFCASSVDSTGGADTQYFGPGTRLTVL.

This clone was seen more than once but under ten times. J is TRBJ2-2 and V is TRBV9, with D unclear. The CDR3 runs 13 residues. Trimming stripped 0 bases from V and 3 bases from J, with 3 bases between. Germline loops: CDR1 SGDLS, CDR2 YYNGEE. The CDR3 DNA reads as TGTGCCAGCAGCGTAGACTACACCGGGGAGCTGTTTTTT. This translates into CASSVDYTGELFF.